The 26 T cell receptor beta chains presented below share a single source sample, sequenced in a study of cytomegalovirus exposure and HLA in healthy donors. 60 Vbeta and 13 Jbeta primers were used in PCR. Method: immunoSEQ multiplex PCR; TCRdb's copy keeps in-frame clones and lacks some. In the table there are 120,000 or so clones, approximately 15% of which are singletons. The sequenced material came from PBMCs. The receptors derive from a woman aged 18-29 years in good health and CMV-seronegative.

This clone was counted a few times. The chain employs TRBV19 and TRBJ2-1; 15 positions match TRBD2. Germline values: CDR1 LNHDA, CDR2 SQIVND (reference sequence). With 7 bases clipped from V and 7 bases from J, the junction kept 5 bases outside the gene matches. This CDR3 spans 15 amino acids. The chain's CDR3 is CASTGTSGRSNEQFF. Written as DNA, the CDR3 is TGTGCCAGTACCGGGACTAGCGGGAGGTCGAATGAGCAGTTCTTC.

The chain combines TRBV27 with TRBJ1-5, with TRBD1 as a possible D gene (5 bases). There are 16 residues in the CDR3. Between the trimmed V and J ends, which lost 2 bases and 3 bases, there was a span of 14 bases. Germline V lookup: CDR1 MNHEY, CDR2 SMNVEV (reference sequence). In DNA form, the CDR3 reads TGTGCCAGCAGTTTAAGAGGGACTTTGGACAATCAGCCCCAGCATTTT. Translating it yields CASSLRGTLDNQPQHF.

This clone was seen a few times. The CDR3 nucleotides read TGTGCCTGGACCCTTACGGGAGCGGTTTTTTATAGTGAGCAGTTCTTC. Its protein is CAWTLTGAVFYSEQFF. The chain joins TRBV30 to TRBJ2-1; a possible D gene is TRBD2 (6 bases). Trimming shortened V by 4 bases and J by 9 bases, and 25 bases separated the two germline ends. CDR3 length: 16 residues. Germline CDR1 is GTSNPN and CDR2 is SVGIG (reference sequence).

This clone has just a few counts. The rearrangement joins TRBV9 to TRBJ2-2; D may be TRBD2 (6 bases). The CDR3 length is 14 residues. Trimming cost V 1 base and J 6 bases, with 10 bases left between them. The germline V gene has CDR1 SGDLS and CDR2 YYNGEE. The CDR3 is CASSVTAGAGELFF. CDR3 sequence (DNA): TGTGCCAGCAGCGTAACAGCGGGTGCCGGGGAGCTGTTTTTT.

This rearrangement joins TRBV27 to TRBJ2-3, with D uncertain. The germline gives CDR1 MNHEY, CDR2 SMNVEV (reference sequence). Trimming took 6 bases from V and 4 from J, leaving 8 bases between them. The CDR3 consists of 12 residues. The CDR3 reads CASSPNPDTQYF. CDR3 DNA: TGTGCCAGCAGCCCTAATCCAGATACGCAGTATTTT.

A few counts support this clone. V is TRBV10-1 and J is TRBJ2-5; 7 bases fit TRBD1. This CDR3 has 15 amino acids. J was trimmed by 2 bases and V by 11 bases; bases with no gene match: 14. The germline gives CDR1 WNHNN, CDR2 SYGVQD (reference sequence). This CDR3 reads CAQGPRGQKQETQYF. CDR3 DNA sequence: TGCGCCCAAGGGCCAAGGGGACAGAAACAAGAGACCCAGTACTTC.

The chain joins TRBV12-5 to TRBJ2-4; weak D call: TRBD1 (6 bases). The V gene's germline CDR1 is LGHNT and CDR2 FRNRAP. V was shortened by 8 bases and J by 7 bases, with 15 bases between the two germline ends. The CDR3 spans 13 residues. This CDR3 is CASSTGMGNIQYF. CDR3 in DNA: TGTGCTAGTTCTACAGGGATGGGGAACATTCAGTACTTC.

CDR3: CSVETDRELSTEAFF. In nucleotides, the CDR3 is TGCAGCGTTGAAACGGACAGAGAATTAAGCACTGAAGCTTTCTTT. This sequence joins TRBV29-1 and TRBJ1-1, with D perhaps matching TRBD1 (6 bases). This CDR3 spans 15 amino acids. The V gene's germline CDR1 is SQVTM and CDR2 ANQGSEA. V dropped 2 bases and J dropped 4 bases, with 17 bases sitting between them.

V and J are TRBV4-1 and TRBJ2-3, with TRBD2 identical over 7 bases. Trimming cost V 0 bases and J 0 bases; bases outside gene matches: 9. The germline gives CDR1 MGHRA, CDR2 YSYEKL. The CDR3 is made up of 18 amino acids. The chain's CDR3 is CASSQDWSSGTSTDTQYF. Written as DNA, the CDR3 is TGCGCCAGCAGCCAAGACTGGTCTAGCGGTACTAGCACAGATACGCAGTATTTT.

This chain joins TRBV5-4 and TRBJ2-7, with TRBD1 identical over 9 bases. CDR3 length: 15 amino acids. The J segment lost 5 bases and the V segment lost 3 bases, leaving 9 bases of the junction unmatched. Germline CDR1 is SGHNT and CDR2 is YYREEE (reference sequence). CDR3 nucleotides: TGTGCCAGCAGCTCCGCCGGGACAGGGATACACGAGCAGTACTTC. As protein: CASSSAGTGIHEQYF.

The chain couples TRBV4-3 to TRBJ1-5, with D uncertain. Per germline, CDR1 LGHNA and CDR2 YSLEER. Trimming pared 0 bases from V and 6 bases from J, leaving 9 bases between. The CDR3 totals 14 residues. The CDR3 DNA reads TGCGCCAGCAGCCAAGATACCCAGGTTCAGCCCCAGCATTTT. This translates into CASSQDTQVQPQHF.

This clone was counted a few times. This chain uses TRBV2 with TRBJ1-6; 9 bases are shared with TRBD1. The V segment lost 6 bases and the J segment 5 bases; nucleotides outside the gene matches: 5. The V gene's germline CDR1 is SNHLY and CDR2 FYNNEI. This CDR3 spans 15 amino acids. CDR3 bases: TGTGCCAGCAGAGAGTGGGACAGGGATAATTCACCCCTCCACTTT. It codes for CASREWDRDNSPLHF.

A few counts support this clone. Different DNA sequences within this sample yield the same CDR3. V is TRBV7-3 and J is TRBJ1-2; 7 bases are shared with TRBD1. With V trimmed by 0 bases and J by 3 bases, 1 base remained unmatched. Germline V gene data show CDR1 as SGHTA and CDR2 as FQGTGA. The CDR3 is made up of 14 amino acids. The CDR3 DNA follows: TGTGCCAGCAGCTTAACAGGGGGCGACTATGGCTACACCTTC. Translated, it gives CASSLTGGDYGYTF.

Turning to this clone: The identical CDR3 is also encoded by other nucleotide sequences in the sample. The chain recombines TRBV28 with TRBJ2-5; D unclear. The germline V gene encodes CDR1 MDHEN and CDR2 SYDVKM. The length of the CDR3 is 11 residues. With 6 bases removed from V and 5 bases from J, the gap between germline ends came to 7 bases. The CDR3: CASSLSETQYF. In DNA, the CDR3 is TGTGCCAGCAGCCTTAGCGAGACCCAGTACTTC.

This clone was seen only a few times. This rearrangement joins TRBV29-1 to TRBJ2-2; D perhaps matches TRBD2 (5 bases). Germline-derived CDR1 and CDR2 are SQVTM and ANQGSEA. With 8 bases removed from V and 0 bases from J, the gap between germline ends came to 13 bases. The CDR3 has 14 amino acids. The DNA of the CDR3 is TGCAGCACTAGGACGGGCTCGAACACCGGGGAGCTGTTTTTT. Amino acid sequence: CSTRTGSNTGELFF.

Only a few counts were recorded for this clone. The V gene is TRBV5-4, the J gene TRBJ1-1; 8 bases align to TRBD1. Germline lookup yields CDR1 SGHNT and CDR2 YYREEE (reference sequence). V lost 2 bases to trimming and J lost 8 bases; unmatched junction nucleotides: 5. CDR3 length: 13 residues. The DNA of the CDR3 is TGTGCCAGCAGCTTTCTAGGACAGGGAGAAGCTTTCTTT. Its protein product is CASSFLGQGEAFF.

This clone was counted only a few times. Other DNA sequences of this sample code for an identical CDR3. The V and J genes are TRBV7-6 and TRBJ1-1; D gene unclear. V lost 3 bases and J lost 5, with 13 bases in between. The CDR3 spans 14 residues. Germline CDR1 SGHVS, CDR2 FNYEAQ. The CDR3 sequence: CASSLAGAGTEAFF. In DNA form, the CDR3 reads TGTGCCAGCAGCTTGGCCGGCGCGGGAACTGAAGCTTTCTTT. The full variable domain, its missing parts supplied by reference TRBV7-6 and TRBJ1-1, is GAGVSQSPRYKVTKRGQDVALRCDPISGHVSLYWYRQALGQGPEFLTYFNYEAQQDKSGLPNDRFSAERPEGSISTLTIQRTEQRDSAMYRCASSLAGAGTEAFFGQGTRLTVV.

This clone was observed a few times. The rearrangement uses TRBV11-2 and TRBJ2-7; the D is unclear. The CDR3 runs to 14 residues. V was cut by 1 base and J by 0 bases, with 7 bases left in between. From germline, CDR1 is SGHAT and CDR2 FQNNGV. CDR3 in DNA: TGTGCCAGCAGCTTAGTAACAGCCTCCTACGAGCAGTACTTC. It is translated as CASSLVTASYEQYF.

The chain links TRBV7-8 to TRBJ2-7, with 7 nucleotides matching TRBD1. The CDR3 consists of 17 residues. Germline CDR1 reads SGHVS; CDR2 reads FQNEAQ. V was clipped by 3 bases and J by 2 bases; unmatched bases: 13. Written as DNA, the CDR3 is TGTGCCAGCAGCTTGGGCGCGGGCACAGGGGCCCCCTACGAGCAGTACTTC. It specifies CASSLGAGTGAPYEQYF.

V is TRBV27 and J is TRBJ1-1; 10 nucleotides match TRBD1. CDR3 length: 17 residues. The germline V gene has CDR1 MNHEY and CDR2 SMNVEV (reference sequence). V lost 5 bases to trimming and J lost 4 bases; unmatched junction nucleotides: 13. Here the CDR3 DNA reads TGTGCCAGCAGTCTGGGACAGGGGAGGGATTGGGCCACTGAAGCTTTCTTT. Translation gives CASSLGQGRDWATEAFF.

In this sample, this clone turned up many times. The chain employs TRBV4-3 and TRBJ2-3; 16 nucleotides align to TRBD2. This CDR3 has 19 amino acids. Trimming cost V 3 bases and J 5 bases; bases outside gene matches: 11. In germline, CDR1 is LGHNA, CDR2 YSLEER. The CDR3 sequence is CASSQGLAGGAGKKDTQYF. Written as DNA, the CDR3 is TGCGCCAGCAGCCAGGGACTAGCGGGGGGGGCAGGGAAAAAAGATACGCAGTATTTT.

The gene calls are TRBV27 and TRBJ1-5, with 8 bases matching TRBD1. This CDR3 spans 15 amino acids. Germline loops: CDR1 MNHEY, CDR2 SMNVEV (reference sequence). The J segment lost 3 bases and the V segment lost 5 bases, leaving 6 bases of the junction unmatched. The CDR3 is CASSRLTGVNQPQHF. The CDR3 nucleotides read TGTGCCAGCAGTCGCCTGACAGGGGTCAATCAGCCCCAGCATTTT.

The V and J genes are TRBV7-9 and TRBJ2-3; the D is unclear. V lost 5 bases, J lost 3 bases, and 9 bases lay in between. Looked up from germline, CDR1 is SEHNR and CDR2 is FQNEAQ (reference sequence). This CDR3 region has 13 residues. CDR3 sequence: CASSPLNTDTQYF. In DNA, the CDR3 is TGTGCCAGCAGCCCTCTAAATACAGATACGCAGTATTTT.

CDR3 DNA: TGTGCCAGCAGCCATTACCCCAATATTTTGCTACAGGGGAACACTGAAGCTTTCTTT. Its translation: CASSHYPNILLQGNTEAFF. V and J are TRBV7-9 and TRBJ1-1; D possibly corresponds to TRBD1 (6 bases). The CDR3 is 19 residues long. The V end was cut by 5 bases, the J end by 1 base, with 26 bases between. Per the germline V gene, CDR1 is SEHNR and CDR2 is FQNEAQ (reference sequence). Full variable domain (outside the CDR3, taken from reference TRBV7-9 and TRBJ1-1): DTGVSQNPRHKITKRGQNVTFRCDPISEHNRLYWYRQTLGQGPEFLTYFQNEAQLEKSRLLSDRFSAERPKGSFSTLEIQRTEQGDSAMYLCASSHYPNILLQGNTEAFFGQGTRLTVV.

This clone was found a few times. V is TRBV6-1 and J is TRBJ2-2, with 11 bases that match TRBD1. With 4 bases clipped from V and 7 bases from J, the junction kept 5 bases outside the gene matches. CDR1 and CDR2 from the germline V gene are MNHNS and SASEGT. The CDR3 runs to 15 residues. CDR3 DNA: TGTGCCAGCAGTGGGACAGGGGGCGAGTTCGGGGAGCTGTTTTTT. This translates into CASSGTGGEFGELFF.

Note on this clone: The junction departs from germline at one end; a sequencing error may be responsible. V is TRBV6-1 and J is TRBJ2-7; 7 nucleotides line up with TRBD2. CDR1 MNHNS and CDR2 SASEGT come from the germline V gene. The CDR3 spans 15 residues. This CDR3 reads CAGSERAGISYEQYF. The DNA for the CDR3 is TGTGCCGGCAGTGAGCGAGCGGGGATCTCCTACGAGCAGTACTTC.